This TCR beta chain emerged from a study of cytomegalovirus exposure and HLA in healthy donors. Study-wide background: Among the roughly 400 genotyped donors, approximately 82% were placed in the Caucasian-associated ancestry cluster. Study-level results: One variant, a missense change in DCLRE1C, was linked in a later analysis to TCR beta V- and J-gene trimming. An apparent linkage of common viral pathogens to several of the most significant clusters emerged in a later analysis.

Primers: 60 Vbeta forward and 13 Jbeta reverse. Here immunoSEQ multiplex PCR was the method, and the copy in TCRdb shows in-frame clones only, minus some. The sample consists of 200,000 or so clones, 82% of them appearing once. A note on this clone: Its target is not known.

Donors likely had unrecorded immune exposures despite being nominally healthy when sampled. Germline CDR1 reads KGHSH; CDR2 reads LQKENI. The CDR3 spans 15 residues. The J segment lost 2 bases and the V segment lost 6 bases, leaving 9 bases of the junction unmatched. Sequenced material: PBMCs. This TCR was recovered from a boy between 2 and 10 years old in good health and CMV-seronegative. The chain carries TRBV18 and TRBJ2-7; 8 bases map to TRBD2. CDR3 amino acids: CASSPKRGSPYEQYF. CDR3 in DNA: TGTGCCAGCTCGCCCAAGCGGGGGTCCCCCTACGAGCAGTACTTC.